Each of the 16 T cell receptor beta chains below was sequenced from the same sample in a study of blood T cell repertoires in COVID-19. Only in-frame clones appear in the TCRdb table, and some are missing; sequencing was by immunoSEQ multiplex PCR. The sample carries 70,000 to 100,000 clones, approximately 82% recorded once. The sequencing input was peripheral blood. The receptors derive from a man between 50 and 59 years old with active or convalescent COVID-19.

This clone has a single count. The chain couples TRBV18 to TRBJ2-5; possibly TRBD2 for D (6 bases). The CDR3 length is 17 residues. Per the germline V gene, CDR1 is KGHSH and CDR2 is LQKENI. The ends were cut back, 0 bases at V and 0 bases at J, with 14 bases in the middle. The CDR3 DNA follows: TGTGCCAGCTCACCACCGGGGGGAGCGAACTACCAAGAGACCCAGTACTTC. Protein sequence: CASSPPGGANYQETQYF.

CDR3 sequence reads: CASSPTAVGELFF. DNA for the CDR3: TGTGCCAGCAGCCCAACGGCGGTCGGGGAGCTGTTTTTT. This sequence joins TRBV7-9 and TRBJ2-2; D gene unclear. The CDR3 runs to 13 residues. V shed 5 bases and J shed 7 bases, with 11 bases lying between them. The germline V gene has CDR1 SEHNR and CDR2 FQNEAQ (reference sequence).

This chain joins TRBV30 and TRBJ2-1; TRBD2 aligns across 8 bases. Germline V gives CDR1 GTSNPN, CDR2 SVGIG (reference sequence). The CDR3 consists of 12 residues. Germline trimming cut 7 bases from V and 7 bases from J; bases unmatched to any gene: 6. The CDR3 region is CASGGAGNEQFF. CDR3 in DNA: TGTGCCTCCGGGGGGGCGGGGAATGAGCAGTTCTTC.

The chain uses TRBV10-3 and TRBJ2-2; perhaps TRBD2 as D (5 bases). Deletions cut 8 bases from V and 0 bases from J, with 13 bases between. This CDR3 has 15 amino acids. Germline V lookup: CDR1 ENHRY, CDR2 SYGVKD. The CDR3 DNA is TGTGCCATCTCGGCGGCGGGCGCGAACACCGGGGAGCTGTTTTTT. It translates to CAISAAGANTGELFF.

The chain couples TRBV4-1 to TRBJ1-6, with 7 bases fitting TRBD1. The junction had 3 bases not matched to a gene; V was cut back by 0 bases and J by 4 bases. The germline V gene has CDR1 MGHRA and CDR2 YSYEKL. The CDR3 runs 16 residues. CDR3 DNA sequence: TGCGCCAGCAGCCAAGATGGGACAGTATATAATTCACCCCTCCACTTT. As protein: CASSQDGTVYNSPLHF.

This clone has a handful of counts. The rearrangement links TRBV12-3 or TRBV12-4 to TRBJ2-7; a weak D match, TRBD1 (6 bases). The CDR3 consists of 13 residues. V was cut by 5 bases and J by 6 bases, with 14 bases left in between. In DNA form, the CDR3 reads TGTGCCAGCAGTGCAGGACAGAGCGGCGAGCAGTACGTC. Translated: CASSAGQSGEQYV.

The rearrangement uses TRBV30 and TRBJ1-2, with D tentatively TRBD1 (5 bases). With 3 bases removed from V and 1 base from J, the gap between germline ends came to 9 bases. Germline V gene lookup returns CDR1 GTSNPN and CDR2 SVGIG (reference sequence). The CDR3 runs 13 residues. This CDR3 is CAWRDTYNYGYTF. Here the CDR3 DNA reads TGTGCCTGGAGGGACACATATAACTATGGCTACACCTTC.

The chain links TRBV5-1 to TRBJ2-6; 11 bases are a match to TRBD1. V shed 3 bases and J 1 base; nucleotides not matched to a gene: 6. Germline assignment: CDR1 SGHRS and CDR2 YFSETQ. This CDR3 spans 18 amino acids. The CDR3 region has the DNA TGCGCCAGCAGCTCGCCGGGACAGGGGGGATCTGGGGCCAACGTCCTGACTTTC. It codes for CASSSPGQGGSGANVLTF.

In its sample, this clone was seen once. V gene TRBV5-4 combines with J gene TRBJ2-5; 10 nucleotides line up with TRBD1. This CDR3 is 14 amino acids long. V lost 4 bases to trimming and J lost 5 bases; unmatched junction nucleotides: 5. Germline V gives CDR1 SGHNT, CDR2 YYREEE (reference sequence). DNA for the CDR3: TGTGCCAGCAGCCCGGGGACAGGGGTCGAGACCCAGTACTTC. It is translated as CASSPGTGVETQYF.

The chain employs TRBV24-1 and TRBJ2-1; TRBD1 agrees at 8 bases. V trimming: 7 bases; J trimming: 6 bases; junction bases outside the gene matches: 7. Per the germline V gene, CDR1 is KGHDR and CDR2 is SFDVKD. The CDR3 is 14 residues long. CDR3 bases: TGTGCCACCAGGGGGGGACAGGAAGCCAATGAGCAGTTCTTC. Its protein is CATRGGQEANEQFF.

The V call is TRBV10-3, the J call TRBJ2-3, with 14 bases that match TRBD2. Germline loops: CDR1 ENHRY, CDR2 SYGVKD. The V gene end was trimmed by 4 bases and the J gene end by 7 bases; junction bases not matched to a gene: 4. The CDR3 sequence is 15 residues long. This chain's CDR3 is CAISGLAGGPNTQYF. In nucleotides, the CDR3 is TGTGCCATCAGTGGACTAGCGGGGGGGCCGAATACGCAGTATTTT.

V and J are TRBV5-5 and TRBJ1-2, with 8 positions matching TRBD1. J lost 8 bases, V lost 4 bases, and 13 bases had no gene match. The CDR3 loop spans 15 amino acids. Germline CDR1 and CDR2: SGHKS and YYEKEE (reference sequence). The CDR3 DNA follows: TGTGCCAGCAGCCCCACGGACAGGGAAAAACAGGGCTACACCTTC. Residues: CASSPTDREKQGYTF.

A single count supports this clone. The rearrangement uses TRBV29-1 and TRBJ2-4; 9 bases are shared with TRBD1. The CDR3 contains 14 residues. The germline gives CDR1 SQVTM, CDR2 ANQGSEA. V shed 7 bases, J shed 6 bases, and the junction held 10 bases outside the gene matches. The CDR3: CSAKTGTGINIQYF. Here the CDR3 DNA reads TGCAGCGCCAAAACCGGGACAGGGATAAACATTCAGTACTTC.

This clone was seen a single time. This chain uses TRBV7-2 with TRBJ2-5; unclear D gene. Germline V gene sequence: CDR1 SGHTA, CDR2 FQGNSA. The CDR3 has 16 residues. The V end lost 2 bases, the J end lost 1 base, and 14 bases lay between the germline ends. For the CDR3, the DNA is TGTGCCAGCAGCTTAATAGCTCGAGGCCTCCAAGAGACCCAGTACTTC. Amino acid sequence: CASSLIARGLQETQYF.

This clone was found a few times. V usage is TRBV19 and J usage is TRBJ1-5, with a weak D call TRBD1 (5 bases). Per the germline V gene, CDR1 is LNHDA and CDR2 is SQIVND (reference sequence). This CDR3 has 15 amino acids. Between the trimmed V and J ends, which lost 0 bases and 6 bases, there was a span of 12 bases. The CDR3 protein is CASSIDFQGAQPQHF. CDR3 nucleotide sequence: TGTGCCAGTAGTATAGATTTCCAGGGTGCTCAGCCCCAGCATTTT.

The J gene is TRBJ2-5, the V gene TRBV3-1 (or the pseudogene TRBV3-2); D is undetermined. Germline V gives CDR1 LGHDT, CDR2 YNNKEL (reference sequence). The CDR3 extends over 12 amino acids. V was clipped by 4 bases and J by 0 bases, with 3 bases between them. The CDR3 DNA follows: TGTGCCAGCAGCCCTAACCAAGAGACCCAGTACTTC. Amino acid sequence: CASSPNQETQYF.